A selection of T cell receptor beta chains follows, all from one sample in a study of blood T cells in healthy people across ages. TCRdb passed the 5' RACE reads through MiXCR, listing each CDR3 protein once. This sample has around 870,000 distinct CDR3 sequences, with around 26% found just once. The sample was blood. These TCRs come from a woman older than 75 in good health. CDR3s include the opening cysteine and the closing phenylalanine or tryptophan. A D gene is named only where the DNA matches it firmly. Rows give clone size only sometimes, using once, few, many, or a class for an expanded clone.

v_gene	j_gene	abundance	d_gene	CDR3aa	CDR3nt
TRBV7-2	TRBJ2-3	-	-	CASSLAPGADTQYF	TGTGCCAGCAGCTTGGCCCCAGGGGCAGATACGCAGTATTTT
TRBV7-2	TRBJ2-7	once	-	CASSNSPGVSEQYF	TGTGCCAGCAGCAATTCTCCAGGGGTAAGCGAGCAGTACTTC
TRBV18	TRBJ2-5	many	-	CASSPPRVETQYF	TGTGCCAGCTCACCACCCAGGGTGGAGACCCAGTACTTC
TRBV6-1	TRBJ2-3	many	-	CASNIADTQYF	TGTGCCAGCAACATTGCGGATACGCAGTATTTT
TRBV7-8	TRBJ2-3	-	-	CASSSLGGRTPTDTQYF	TGTGCCAGCAGCAGCTTAGGAGGCAGGACCCCTACAGATACGCAGTATTTT
TRBV6-2/TRBV6-3	TRBJ2-5	many	TRBD1	CASIEPGQGWTQYF	TGTGCCAGCATCGAACCGGGACAGGGATGGACCCAGTACTTC
TRBV5-4	TRBJ2-1	many	TRBD2	CASSFVAGGSSYNEQFF	TGTGCCAGCAGCTTTGTAGCGGGGGGGAGCTCCTACAATGAGCAGTTCTTC
TRBV15	TRBJ1-1	many	-	CATSRDRGNTEAFF	TGTGCCACCAGCAGAGATAGGGGGAACACTGAAGCTTTCTTT
TRBV29-1	TRBJ1-2	many	-	CSVIQGRGYTF	TGCAGCGTTATACAGGGACGGGGCTACACCTTC
TRBV12-3/TRBV12-4	TRBJ1-5	few	-	CASSHTPGNQPQHF	TGTGCCAGCAGTCACACGCCGGGCAATCAGCCCCAGCATTTT
TRBV7-2	TRBJ1-6	many	-	CASSLGPGRGTPLHF	TGTGCCAGCAGCTTAGGACCGGGCCGGGGGACACCCCTCCACTTT
TRBV3-1	TRBJ2-1	-	TRBD2	CASSRKILRGSSYNEQFF	TGTGCCAGCAGCCGCAAGATATTACGCGGGAGCTCCTACAATGAGCAGTTCTTC
TRBV7-7	TRBJ1-2	few	TRBD1	CASSLEVGGQGSGANYGYTF	TGTGCCAGCAGCTTAGAGGTGGGGGGACAGGGCAGCGGGGCTAACTATGGCTACACCTTC
TRBV29-1	TRBJ2-5	once	-	CSVPTGSETQYF	TGCAGCGTCCCAACAGGGTCAGAGACCCAGTACTTC
TRBV20-1	TRBJ2-5	many	TRBD2	CSALQRGSTGTQYF	TGCAGTGCTCTTCAGCGGGGTTCCACCGGGACCCAGTACTTC
TRBV20-1	TRBJ2-2	few	TRBD2	CSAKRGGPTGELFF	TGCAGTGCGAAGCGGGGGGGCCCCACCGGGGAGCTGTTTTTT
TRBV6-6	TRBJ2-3	few	TRBD1	CASSPGGTDAQYF	TGTGCCAGCAGTCCAGGGGGCACAGATGCGCAGTATTTT
TRBV4-2	TRBJ1-4	-	-	CASSQDRPGRTTNEKLFF	TGTGCCAGCAGCCAAGATCGTCCGGGTAGAACAACTAATGAAAAACTGTTTTTT
TRBV4-1	TRBJ1-5	few	-	CASSQDKVRGNNQPQHF	TGCGCCAGCAGCCAAGATAAAGTTAGGGGCAACAATCAGCCCCAGCATTTT
TRBV7-6	TRBJ2-7	many	TRBD1	CASSQGDSYVEQYF	TGTGCCAGCAGCCAAGGGGACAGCTATGTCGAGCAGTACTTC